The 7 T cell receptor beta chains below come from one sample, sequenced in a study of CD8 T cells in ankylosing spondylitis. TCRdb called the 5' RACE reads again in MiXCR, with one record for every CDR3 protein. Among approximately 180,000 distinct CDR3 sequences listed, about 18% were seen once. Sequencing input: blood, either unsorted or a sorted T cell fraction (not recorded which). These receptor sequences come from a male donor between 10 and 30 years old with ankylosing spondylitis or in good health (not recorded which).

In this sample, this clonotype turned up many times. The chain has TRBV12-3 or TRBV12-4 and TRBJ2-1; 8 bases are a match to TRBD1. The CDR3 covers 16 residues. The J segment lost 5 bases and the V segment lost 2 bases, leaving 8 bases of the junction unmatched. In DNA, the CDR3 is TGTGCCAGCAGTTTAACTGTCAGGGGGCGGGACAATGAGCAGTTCTTC. This gives the protein CASSLTVRGRDNEQFF.

This clonotype was recorded at least ten times. The rearrangement joins TRBV5-1 to TRBJ2-3; TRBD1 might be the D (6 bases). The germline V gene has CDR1 SGHRS and CDR2 YFSETQ. The CDR3 is made up of 15 amino acids. Deletions cut 8 bases from V and 0 bases from J, with 16 bases between. The CDR3 DNA follows: TGCGCCAGTGGGGGCTACAGTGGTAGCACAGATACGCAGTATTTT. Residues: CASGGYSGSTDTQYF. The variable domain in full, with the rest retrieved from reference TRBV5-1 and TRBJ2-3, is KAGVTQTPRYLIKTRGQQVTLSCSPISGHRSVSWYQQTPGQGLQFLFEYFSETQRNKGNFPGRFSGRQFSNSRSEMNVSTLELGDSALYLCASGGYSGSTDTQYFGPGTRLTVL.

This clonotype was observed many times. The gene calls are TRBV6-2 or TRBV6-3 and TRBJ2-1; 11 positions match TRBD2. The CDR3 has 21 residues. Germline values: CDR1 MNHEY, CDR2 SVGEGT. The V segment lost 5 bases and the J segment 0 bases; nucleotides outside the gene matches: 18. CDR3 nucleotide sequence: TGTGCCAGCAGTCCCGGGATGACTAGCGGGGCTAAGCTAAGCTCCTACAATGAGCAGTTCTTC. This translates into CASSPGMTSGAKLSSYNEQFF.

Many counts were recorded for this clonotype. The chain has TRBV24-1 and TRBJ2-3; 10 bases agree with TRBD1. Per germline, CDR1 KGHDR and CDR2 SFDVKD. V shed 2 bases and J 4 bases; nucleotides not matched to a gene: 5. The CDR3 is 16 residues long. CDR3 amino acids: CATSDSRDRGPDTQYF. Here the CDR3 DNA reads TGTGCCACCAGTGATTCCCGGGACAGGGGACCAGATACGCAGTATTTT.

This clonotype was detected many times. The rearrangement links TRBV4-1 to TRBJ2-5, with 9 bases fitting TRBD2. The CDR3 has 16 amino acids. Germline V gene lookup returns CDR1 MGHRA and CDR2 YSYEKL. Trimming removed 0 bases from V and 4 bases from J; junction bases left unmatched: 6. The CDR3 region is CASSQDLAGGGETQYF. The CDR3 bases are TGCGCCAGCAGCCAAGATCTGGCGGGAGGGGGAGAGACCCAGTACTTC.

This clonotype was seen ten or more times. In DNA form, the CDR3 reads TGTGCCAGCAGTTACAGACAGGTTGGTCATGATGGCTACACCTTC. Residues: CASSYRQVGHDGYTF. The chain has TRBV6-5 and TRBJ1-2; D perhaps matches TRBD1 (6 bases). Germline-derived CDR1 and CDR2 are MNHEY and SVGAGI. Trimming left V 2 bases short and J 6 bases short, with 16 bases between. This CDR3 spans 15 amino acids.

This clonotype showed up many times. The chain couples TRBV20-1 to TRBJ1-1; D is possibly TRBD1 (5 bases). Germline V gene data show CDR1 as DFQATT and CDR2 as SNEGSKA (reference sequence). The CDR3 totals 14 residues. With 6 bases removed from V and 0 bases from J, the gap between germline ends came to 14 bases. The CDR3: CSAGATLMNTEAFF. As DNA, the CDR3 is TGCAGTGCAGGGGCCACTCTCATGAACACTGAAGCTTTCTTT.